This T cell receptor (beta chain) was retrieved from a study of blood T cell repertoires in COVID-19. In its sample, this clone was seen once. V shed 5 bases and J 0 bases; nucleotides not matched to a gene: 10. Germline V gives CDR1 WNHNN, CDR2 SYGVQD (reference sequence). There are 17 residues in the CDR3. The repertoire was sequenced with immunoSEQ multiplex PCR; TCRdb's copy has only in-frame clones and lacks some. The sample carries around 260,000 clones, roughly 89% recorded once. This chain links TRBV10-1 with TRBJ1-5; 7 bases are a match to TRBD1. Sequencing used peripheral blood. The source is a woman in her 30s with active or convalescent COVID-19. CDR3 amino acids: CASSPRDRIDSNQPQHF. The CDR3, as DNA: TGCGCCAGCAGTCCACGGGACAGAATCGATAGCAATCAGCCCCAGCATTTT.